The 20 T cell receptor beta chains presented below share a single source sample, sequenced in a study of cytomegalovirus exposure and HLA in healthy donors. A multiplex PCR was run with 60 Vbeta primers and 13 Jbeta primers. The assay was immunoSEQ multiplex PCR, and TCRdb's table has in-frame clones only and misses some. This table holds about 210,000 clones, almost 80% found once. The sequencing sample was made of PBMCs. Receptors were obtained from a male donor in good health and CMV-seronegative.

The chain is built from TRBV28 and TRBJ2-7; 11 positions agree with TRBD1. This CDR3 spans 14 amino acids. Germline values: CDR1 MDHEN, CDR2 SYDVKM. Trimming cost V 6 bases and J 4 bases; bases outside gene matches: 5. The CDR3 reads CASRMDRGLYEQYF. As DNA, the CDR3 is TGTGCCAGCAGGATGGACAGGGGGCTTTACGAGCAGTACTTC.

This clone was observed a handful of times. The J gene is TRBJ2-7, the V gene TRBV7-2; D ambiguous. This CDR3 is 16 amino acids long. Between the trimmed V and J ends, which lost 5 bases and 2 bases, there was a span of 19 bases. Germline V gene data show CDR1 as SGHTA and CDR2 as FQGNSA. The CDR3 nucleotides read TGTGCCAGCAGCCACCGAGTAGCCTCCCCACCCTACGAGCAGTACTTC. It translates to CASSHRVASPPYEQYF.

The gene calls are TRBV28 and TRBJ2-1; TRBD2 matches 9 bases. Trimming took 6 bases from V and 6 from J; bases not matched to a gene: 0. CDR1 and CDR2 (germline): MDHEN, SYDVKM. The CDR3 consists of 12 residues. CDR3 region: CASRRGGNEQFF. DNA for the CDR3: TGTGCCAGCAGGCGGGGGGGCAATGAGCAGTTCTTC.

The chain combines TRBV11-1 with TRBJ2-7; D not resolved. This CDR3 is 16 amino acids long. In germline, CDR1 is SGHAT, CDR2 FQDESV (reference sequence). V lost 1 base, J lost 5 bases, and 18 bases lay in between. The DNA of the CDR3 is TGTGCCAGCAGCTTAGGTAGAAGAATCCAGGTCGACGAGCAGTACTTC. Translating gives CASSLGRRIQVDEQYF.

V and J are TRBV27 and TRBJ2-2; 8 nucleotides line up with TRBD1. V shed 1 base, J shed 0 bases, and the junction held 1 base outside the gene matches. This CDR3 is built from 16 residues. Germline V CDR1 and CDR2: MNHEY, SMNVEV (reference sequence). The DNA for the CDR3 is TGTGCCAGCAGTTTATGGACAGGGACGAACACCGGGGAGCTGTTTTTT. This gives the protein CASSLWTGTNTGELFF.

With regard to this clone: At one boundary the junction diverges from the germline segment, which might be a read error. The J gene is TRBJ1-1, the V gene TRBV19; the D gene is possibly TRBD1 (5 bases). Looked up from germline, CDR1 is LNHDA and CDR2 is SQIVND (reference sequence). The CDR3 extends over 11 amino acids. The CDR3 DNA reads TGTGCCAGTAGTATAGTTACAGGCTCGGTCTTT. Translation gives CASSIVTGSVF.

This chain's CDR3 is CASSFGTGGYEQYF. DNA of the CDR3: TGTGCCAGTAGTTTCGGGACAGGGGGCTACGAGCAGTACTTC. This sequence joins TRBV19 and TRBJ2-7; 11 nucleotides line up with TRBD1. The CDR3 runs 14 residues. V lost 5 bases and J lost 3; bases outside the gene matches: 3. Germline V gives CDR1 LNHDA, CDR2 SQIVND (reference sequence).

The rearrangement uses TRBV4-3 and TRBJ2-3; 7 nucleotides align to TRBD1. V was clipped by 0 bases and J by 5 bases; unmatched bases: 8. The CDR3 extends over 16 amino acids. Germline CDR1 and CDR2: LGHNA and YSLEER. The DNA of the CDR3 is TGCGCCAGCAGCCAAGATAGGGGGCTGGTGGGAGATACGCAGTATTTT. Protein product: CASSQDRGLVGDTQYF.

This clone was seen more than once but under ten times. The CDR3 sequence is CASSLGSETTGNCPFYEQYF. The CDR3 coding sequence is TGTGCCAGCAGCTTAGGCTCGGAGACTACGGGAAACTGTCCCTTCTACGAGCAGTACTTC. The chain combines TRBV7-3 with TRBJ2-7; D may be TRBD2 (5 bases). Trimming took 2 bases from V and 3 from J, leaving 29 bases between them. The CDR3 is made up of 20 amino acids. The germline CDR1 and CDR2 sequences are SGHTA and FQGTGA.

In this sample, this clone turned up a few times. The rearrangement links TRBV6-1 to TRBJ1-1; D unclear. V gave up 7 bases and J gave up 4 bases, with 13 bases separating them. This CDR3 is built from 13 residues. From germline, CDR1 is MNHNS and CDR2 SASEGT. The CDR3 nucleotides read TGTGCCAGCACGCGGTATCAGAGCACTGAAGCTTTCTTT. It translates to CASTRYQSTEAFF.

This chain links TRBV9 with TRBJ2-3; 9 bases are a match to TRBD2. The CDR3 runs 17 residues. V was clipped by 4 bases and J by 2 bases; unmatched bases: 11. The germline CDR1 and CDR2 sequences are SGDLS and YYNGEE. The CDR3 reads CASSTSSIAGDTDTQYF. The CDR3 DNA sequence: TGTGCCAGCAGCACTAGCTCGATAGCGGGAGACACAGATACGCAGTATTTT.

This rearrangement joins TRBV6-5 to TRBJ2-1, with 8 bases matching TRBD2. This CDR3 contains 13 residues. V gave up 6 bases and J gave up 9 bases; unmatched junction bases: 7. The germline CDR1 and CDR2 sequences are MNHEY and SVGAGI. The CDR3 region is CASRHGLAFEQFF. The CDR3 DNA sequence: TGTGCCAGCAGACACGGACTAGCATTTGAGCAGTTCTTC.

The chain is built from TRBV7-2 and TRBJ2-3; D perhaps matches TRBD1 (7 bases). Germline CDR1 reads SGHTA; CDR2 reads FQGNSA. The CDR3 is 19 residues long. V dropped 1 base and J dropped 2 bases, with 22 bases sitting between them. The CDR3 loop is CASSLVWRRAEGATDTQYF. The CDR3 DNA reads as TGTGCCAGCAGCTTAGTTTGGCGGAGGGCTGAGGGGGCCACAGATACGCAGTATTTT.

This clone was counted a few times. The chain couples TRBV9 to TRBJ1-1; the D gene is possibly TRBD1 (6 bases). Trimming removed 0 bases from V and 3 bases from J, with 15 bases in between. CDR3 size: 16 residues. CDR1 SGDLS and CDR2 YYNGEE come from the germline V gene. CDR3 DNA sequence: TGTGCCAGCAGCGTAGGGACAGCAGAGGGGGACACTGAAGCTTTCTTT. As protein: CASSVGTAEGDTEAFF.

The J gene is TRBJ1-5, the V gene TRBV9, with D tentatively TRBD1 (6 bases). Trimming pared 4 bases from V and 5 bases from J, leaving 10 bases between. Germline CDR1 is SGDLS and CDR2 is YYNGEE. The CDR3 totals 13 residues. As DNA, the CDR3 is TGTGCCAGCAGCCCGGACAGCGATCAGCCCCAGCATTTT. Translating gives CASSPDSDQPQHF.

The V gene is TRBV7-6, the J gene TRBJ2-5, with a tentative D call TRBD1 (5 bases). The CDR3 length is 15 residues. Trimming cost V 2 bases and J 5 bases, with 15 bases left between them. Germline CDR1 is SGHVS and CDR2 is FNYEAQ. CDR3 DNA: TGTGCCAGCAGCTTATCCCAAGGGGTCTTTGAGACCCAGTACTTC. It yields the protein CASSLSQGVFETQYF.

The chain combines TRBV4-3 with TRBJ2-7; D perhaps matches TRBD2 (5 bases). The V and J ends lost 1 base and 1 base respectively, with 14 bases between them. This CDR3 comprises 16 residues. The germline CDR1 and CDR2 sequences are LGHNA and YSLEER. The chain's CDR3 is CASSQALGVGSYEQYF. The CDR3 nucleotides are TGCGCCAGCAGCCAAGCGTTGGGAGTTGGGTCCTACGAGCAGTACTTC.

V usage is TRBV9 and J usage is TRBJ2-1; D is unresolved. V was cut by 0 bases and J by 4 bases, with 17 bases left in between. Germline lookup yields CDR1 SGDLS and CDR2 YYNGEE. The CDR3 loop spans 17 amino acids. The CDR3 DNA follows: TGTGCCAGCAGCGTAGGGTCCATAGCTTATGGATACAATGAGCAGTTCTTC. Translating gives CASSVGSIAYGYNEQFF.

This sequence joins TRBV27 and TRBJ2-3; possibly TRBD2 for D (5 bases). The CDR3 contains 19 residues. V lost 6 bases, J lost 1 base, and 26 bases lay in between. The germline V gene has CDR1 MNHEY and CDR2 SMNVEV (reference sequence). The CDR3 DNA follows: TGTGCCAGCAGCCCAACCCAATTAAGCGGCCAAAAAGGCACAGATACGCAGTATTTT. This codes for CASSPTQLSGQKGTDTQYF.

This clone appeared a few times. The chain joins TRBV11-2 to TRBJ1-1; D is possibly TRBD1 (6 bases). Trimming took 7 bases from V and 1 from J, leaving 16 bases between them. The V gene's germline CDR1 is SGHAT and CDR2 FQNNGV. This CDR3 region has 15 residues. Written as DNA, the CDR3 is TGTGCCAGCATTGGATTAGAGGGGGAGAACACTGAAGCTTTCTTT. This gives the protein CASIGLEGENTEAFF. Full variable domain (remainder filled in from reference TRBV11-2 and TRBJ1-1): EAGVAQSPRYKIIEKRQSVAFWCNPISGHATLYWYQQILGQGPKLLIQFQNNGVVDDSQLPKDRFSAERLKGVDSTLKIQPAKLEDSAVYLCASIGLEGENTEAFFGQGTRLTVV.